These T cell receptor beta chains were read from a single sample in a study of T-cell memory formation after mild COVID-19. TCRdb reprocessed the 5' RACE reads with MiXCR, giving one entry per CDR3 protein. The data contain some 210,000 distinct CDR3 sequences, roughly a tenth of them singletons. Sequencing was carried out using PBMCs or a T cell subset sorted from them (not recorded which). These receptor sequences come from a man aged 18 to 29 who had mild COVID-19 (a few samples of this study predate the infection). Cell type and time point are not known. Both conserved end residues are part of each CDR3. The D gene is left open where the match is weak. Rows give clone size only sometimes, using once, few, many, or a class for an expanded clone.

D gene: TRBD1; clone size: many; V gene: TRBV9; J gene: TRBJ2-5; CDR3 protein: CASSYRTGETQYF; CDR3 DNA: TGTGCCAGCAGCTACCGGACAGGGGAGACCCAGTACTTC
D gene: -; clone size: few; V gene: TRBV20-1; J gene: TRBJ1-1; CDR3 protein: CSARIWGQTEAFF; CDR3 DNA: TGCAGTGCTAGAATCTGGGGGCAAACTGAAGCTTTCTTT
D gene: -; clone size: -; V gene: TRBV6-2/TRBV6-3; J gene: TRBJ1-2; CDR3 protein: CASSYFGRQGEETF; CDR3 DNA: TGTGCCAGCAGTTACTTTGGGAGGCAGGGCGAAGAAACCTTC
D gene: TRBD1; clone size: -; V gene: TRBV6-5; J gene: TRBJ1-1; CDR3 protein: CASRARQGGTEAFF; CDR3 DNA: TGTGCCAGCAGGGCCCGACAGGGGGGCACTGAAGCTTTCTTT
D gene: -; clone size: many; V gene: TRBV4-1; J gene: TRBJ2-3; CDR3 protein: CASSQERAGGIDTQYF; CDR3 DNA: TGCGCCAGCAGCCAAGAAAGGGCAGGGGGGATAGATACGCAGTATTTT
D gene: TRBD2; clone size: many; V gene: TRBV7-3; J gene: TRBJ2-1; CDR3 protein: CASSLLAGTDEQFF; CDR3 DNA: TGTGCCAGCAGCCTACTAGCGGGGACCGATGAGCAGTTCTTC
D gene: TRBD2; clone size: -; V gene: TRBV5-6; J gene: TRBJ2-7; CDR3 protein: CASRSTSGNYEQYF; CDR3 DNA: TGTGCCAGCAGGAGTACTAGCGGGAACTACGAGCAGTACTTC
D gene: TRBD2; clone size: -; V gene: TRBV10-3; J gene: TRBJ2-3; CDR3 protein: CAISGTSGGTDTQYF; CDR3 DNA: TGTGCCATCAGTGGGACTAGCGGGGGCACAGATACGCAGTATTTT
D gene: -; clone size: few; V gene: TRBV20-1; J gene: TRBJ2-2; CDR3 protein: CSARDPRRGDTGELFF; CDR3 DNA: TGCAGTGCTAGAGATCCCCGCAGGGGGGACACCGGGGAGCTGTTTTTT
D gene: -; clone size: few; V gene: TRBV6-5; J gene: TRBJ1-5; CDR3 protein: CASSLTFTEPQHF; CDR3 DNA: TGTGCCAGCAGCCTTACGTTCACAGAGCCCCAGCATTTT
D gene: -; clone size: few; V gene: TRBV4-3; J gene: TRBJ1-2; CDR3 protein: CASSYRKGGYDYGYTF; CDR3 DNA: TGCGCCAGCAGCTACCGAAAGGGAGGGTATGACTATGGCTACACCTTC
D gene: -; clone size: -; V gene: TRBV29-1; J gene: TRBJ2-6; CDR3 protein: CSVNSGANVLTF; CDR3 DNA: TGCAGCGTAAACTCTGGGGCCAACGTCCTGACTTTC
D gene: -; clone size: -; V gene: TRBV29-1; J gene: TRBJ2-3; CDR3 protein: CSVGAPSTDTQYF; CDR3 DNA: TGCAGCGTTGGGGCTCCTAGCACAGATACGCAGTATTTT
D gene: TRBD2; clone size: few; V gene: TRBV7-2; J gene: TRBJ2-3; CDR3 protein: CASSLTGSGVPDTQYF; CDR3 DNA: TGTGCCAGCAGCTTAACCGGTAGCGGGGTCCCAGATACGCAGTATTTT
D gene: -; clone size: -; V gene: TRBV25-1; J gene: TRBJ2-5; CDR3 protein: CASRELGAGETQYF; CDR3 DNA: TGTGCCAGCAGAGAGCTTGGGGCGGGAGAGACCCAGTACTTC
D gene: TRBD1; clone size: few; V gene: TRBV4-1; J gene: TRBJ1-5; CDR3 protein: CASSQGTGGNQPQHF; CDR3 DNA: TGCGCCAGCAGCCAAGGGACAGGGGGAAATCAGCCCCAGCATTTT
D gene: -; clone size: -; V gene: TRBV20-1; J gene: TRBJ2-2; CDR3 protein: CSARAGPTGELFF; CDR3 DNA: TGCAGTGCTAGAGCGGGCCCCACCGGGGAGCTGTTTTTT
D gene: -; clone size: few; V gene: TRBV20-1; J gene: TRBJ1-1; CDR3 protein: CSAMTDYTEAFF; CDR3 DNA: TGCAGTGCCATGACGGACTACACTGAAGCTTTCTTT
D gene: -; clone size: -; V gene: TRBV5-6; J gene: TRBJ2-4; CDR3 protein: CASSWGGLLAKNIQYF; CDR3 DNA: TGTGCCAGCAGCTGGGGGGGGCTCTTAGCCAAAAACATTCAGTACTTC
D gene: TRBD2; clone size: few; V gene: TRBV5-1; J gene: TRBJ2-3; CDR3 protein: CASRSGSSTDTQYF; CDR3 DNA: TGCGCCAGCAGAAGCGGGAGTAGCACAGATACGCAGTATTTT
D gene: -; clone size: many; V gene: TRBV25-1; J gene: TRBJ2-3; CDR3 protein: CASGGTSGLDTQYF; CDR3 DNA: TGTGCCAGCGGAGGGACATCGGGGTTGGATACGCAGTATTTT
D gene: -; clone size: -; V gene: TRBV7-9; J gene: TRBJ2-3; CDR3 protein: CASSRPLTGDSRTQYF; CDR3 DNA: TGTGCCAGCAGCCGACCTTTAACGGGGGACTCTCGTACGCAGTATTTT
D gene: -; clone size: -; V gene: TRBV30; J gene: TRBJ2-5; CDR3 protein: CAWNFGGQQETQYF; CDR3 DNA: TGTGCCTGGAACTTTGGAGGGCAGCAAGAGACCCAGTACTTC
D gene: TRBD2; clone size: -; V gene: TRBV5-1; J gene: TRBJ2-1; CDR3 protein: CASSRTSDSYNEQFF; CDR3 DNA: TGCGCCAGCAGCCGTACTAGCGACTCCTACAATGAGCAGTTCTTC
D gene: TRBD1; clone size: many; V gene: TRBV5-1; J gene: TRBJ1-1; CDR3 protein: CASSSVPGQGLETEAFF; CDR3 DNA: TGCGCCAGCAGCTCTGTCCCGGGACAGGGGTTGGAAACTGAAGCTTTCTTT
D gene: TRBD2; clone size: many; V gene: TRBV6-2/TRBV6-3; J gene: TRBJ2-3; CDR3 protein: CASSPGTSVVTDTQYF; CDR3 DNA: TGTGCCAGCAGTCCCGGGACTAGCGTCGTCACAGATACGCAGTATTTT
D gene: -; clone size: few; V gene: TRBV7-9; J gene: TRBJ2-7; CDR3 protein: CASSLWDIDEQYF; CDR3 DNA: TGTGCCAGCAGCCTATGGGACATTGACGAGCAGTACTTC
D gene: -; clone size: -; V gene: TRBV6-2/TRBV6-3; J gene: TRBJ2-6; CDR3 protein: CASTFSGANVLTF; CDR3 DNA: TGTGCCAGCACCTTCTCTGGGGCCAACGTCCTGACTTTC
D gene: -; clone size: few; V gene: TRBV5-1; J gene: TRBJ1-6; CDR3 protein: CASSAQPSSGTGNSPLHF; CDR3 DNA: TGCGCCAGCAGCGCTCAACCATCGTCCGGGACTGGGAATTCACCCCTCCACTTT
D gene: TRBD1; clone size: few; V gene: TRBV7-2; J gene: TRBJ2-2; CDR3 protein: CASSPRTGITGELFF; CDR3 DNA: TGTGCCAGCAGCCCCAGGACAGGGATCACCGGGGAGCTGTTTTTT
D gene: TRBD1; clone size: few; V gene: TRBV6-6; J gene: TRBJ2-5; CDR3 protein: CASSYFGQGTLQETQYF; CDR3 DNA: TGTGCCAGCAGTTACTTCGGACAGGGAACTCTCCAAGAGACCCAGTACTTC
D gene: TRBD1; clone size: -; V gene: TRBV5-1; J gene: TRBJ1-2; CDR3 protein: CASSSTGQGLGYGHTF; CDR3 DNA: TGCGCCAGCAGCTCAACCGGACAGGGACTTGGCTATGGCCACACCTTC
D gene: TRBD2; clone size: -; V gene: TRBV6-5; J gene: TRBJ2-3; CDR3 protein: CASSYRLASDTQYF; CDR3 DNA: TGTGCCAGCAGTTACCGACTAGCCTCAGATACGCAGTATTTT
D gene: -; clone size: -; V gene: TRBV12-3/TRBV12-4; J gene: TRBJ1-4; CDR3 protein: CASGPSKRVEGEKLFF; CDR3 DNA: TGTGCCAGCGGGCCATCAAAAAGGGTAGAGGGGGAAAAACTGTTTTTT
D gene: -; clone size: -; V gene: TRBV7-2; J gene: TRBJ2-3; CDR3 protein: CASSGGSADTQYF; CDR3 DNA: TGTGCCAGCAGCGGGGGGAGCGCAGATACGCAGTATTTT
D gene: TRBD2; clone size: -; V gene: TRBV11-2; J gene: TRBJ2-5; CDR3 protein: CASSLGLAGGTPQYF; CDR3 DNA: TGTGCCAGCAGCTTAGGCCTAGCGGGGGGTACGCCCCAGTACTTC
D gene: TRBD1; clone size: -; V gene: TRBV3-1; J gene: TRBJ1-4; CDR3 protein: CASSQRTGGEKLFF; CDR3 DNA: TGTGCCAGCAGCCAACGCACAGGGGGCGAAAAACTGTTTTTT
D gene: TRBD1; clone size: many; V gene: TRBV28; J gene: TRBJ2-2; CDR3 protein: CASSRGRWPGELFF; CDR3 DNA: TGTGCCAGCAGTAGGGGGCGGTGGCCCGGGGAGCTGTTTTTT
D gene: -; clone size: -; V gene: TRBV11-2; J gene: TRBJ1-6; CDR3 protein: CASSPLSSYNSPLHF; CDR3 DNA: TGTGCCAGCAGCCCCCTCAGCTCCTATAATTCACCCCTCCACTTT